Listed below are T cell receptor beta chains from one sample, sequenced in a study of blood T cell repertoires in COVID-19. TCRdb's table, derived via immunoSEQ multiplex PCR, lists solely in-frame clones and lacks some. The sample records approximately 92,000 clones, about 86% being singletons. The sequenced sample was peripheral blood. The receptors come from a woman in her sixties or seventies in a cohort sampled during active or convalescent COVID-19. CDR3s include the opening cysteine and the closing phenylalanine or tryptophan. A D gene is named only where the DNA matches it firmly. Clone size, where shown, is once, few, many, or a class for clones that have expanded.

cdr3_nt: TGTGCCAGCAGCCAAGACATACTAGCGGGGGCTTACAATGAGCAGTTCTTC
cdr3_aa: CASSQDILAGAYNEQFF
clone_size: .
j_call: TRBJ2-1
v_call: TRBV3-1/TRBV3-2
d_call: TRBD2

cdr3_nt: TGCGCCAGCAGCTTGGTTGGGCTAGCGGACTCCTACAATGAGCAGTTCTTC
cdr3_aa: CASSLVGLADSYNEQFF
clone_size: .
j_call: TRBJ2-1
v_call: TRBV5-1
d_call: TRBD2

cdr3_nt: TGTGCCAGCAGCCAAGACCCCCGGTGGGCGTTTGGCTACACCTTC
cdr3_aa: CASSQDPRWAFGYTF
clone_size: once
j_call: TRBJ1-2
v_call: TRBV4-2
d_call: .

cdr3_nt: TGTGCCAGCAGCCTCGACAACTATAATTCACCCCTCCACTTT
cdr3_aa: CASSLDNYNSPLHF
clone_size: .
j_call: TRBJ1-6
v_call: TRBV9
d_call: .

cdr3_nt: TGTGCCAGCAGCTTAACTGGGGGGGCGGCCATGACCCAGTACTTC
cdr3_aa: CASSLTGGAAMTQYF
clone_size: .
j_call: TRBJ2-5
v_call: TRBV11-2
d_call: .

cdr3_nt: TGTGCCAGCAGCCGTGACAGGGGGAGGGCTTTCTTT
cdr3_aa: CASSRDRGRAFF
clone_size: few
j_call: TRBJ1-1
v_call: TRBV11-2
d_call: TRBD1

cdr3_nt: TGCGCCAGCAGCTTGAGTGGCGGTTTAATGGGCTACGAGCAGTACTTC
cdr3_aa: CASSLSGGLMGYEQYF
clone_size: once
j_call: TRBJ2-7
v_call: TRBV5-1
d_call: .

cdr3_nt: TGCGCCAGCAGCCCGGGACAGTCCTACGAGCAGTACTTC
cdr3_aa: CASSPGQSYEQYF
clone_size: .
j_call: TRBJ2-7
v_call: TRBV5-1
d_call: TRBD1

cdr3_nt: TGTGCCAGCTCCCGAGGACAGGGGGGGATATACGAGCAGTACTTC
cdr3_aa: CASSRGQGGIYEQYF
clone_size: .
j_call: TRBJ2-7
v_call: TRBV18
d_call: TRBD1

cdr3_nt: TGTGCCAGCAGTGAAGCCCTCGGGGGGCCGGGTGGAGATACGCAGTATTTT
cdr3_aa: CASSEALGGPGGDTQYF
clone_size: .
j_call: TRBJ2-3
v_call: TRBV6-1
d_call: .

cdr3_nt: TGCGCCAGCAGCCGGTCGGTCGGGACTGGGTCCTACGAGCAGTACTTC
cdr3_aa: CASSRSVGTGSYEQYF
clone_size: .
j_call: TRBJ2-7
v_call: TRBV5-1
d_call: .

cdr3_nt: TGTGCCAGCAGCAAAGCCGGGACAAAATTCGACGAGCAGTACTTC
cdr3_aa: CASSKAGTKFDEQYF
clone_size: .
j_call: TRBJ2-7
v_call: TRBV21-1
d_call: .

cdr3_nt: TGTGCCAGCAGTTCGACAGGGTCCGAGCAGTACTTC
cdr3_aa: CASSSTGSEQYF
clone_size: .
j_call: TRBJ2-7
v_call: TRBV6-5
d_call: TRBD1

cdr3_nt: TGTGCCAGCAGCCGCCGACAGGGGAACACTGAAGCTTTCTTT
cdr3_aa: CASSRRQGNTEAFF
clone_size: .
j_call: TRBJ1-1
v_call: TRBV6-5
d_call: TRBD1

cdr3_nt: TGCAGCGTCGGGCCTAGCGGGGGAAGTAGCCAAGAGACCCAGTACTTC
cdr3_aa: CSVGPSGGSSQETQYF
clone_size: .
j_call: TRBJ2-5
v_call: TRBV29-1
d_call: TRBD2

cdr3_nt: TGTGCCAGCAGCCTTACTATGGGAGTGGATACGCAGTATTTT
cdr3_aa: CASSLTMGVDTQYF
clone_size: .
j_call: TRBJ2-3
v_call: TRBV7-2
d_call: .

cdr3_nt: TGTGCCAGCAGCAAGACACTCAAGGCGTGGGACACTGAAGCTTTCTTT
cdr3_aa: CASSKTLKAWDTEAFF
clone_size: .
j_call: TRBJ1-1
v_call: TRBV21-1
d_call: .

cdr3_nt: TGTGCCAGCAGTTACGGACAGGGGGGAACTGAAGCTTTCTTT
cdr3_aa: CASSYGQGGTEAFF
clone_size: .
j_call: TRBJ1-1
v_call: TRBV6-6
d_call: TRBD1

cdr3_nt: TGTGCCATCAGTGAGAGGTCGACCGGAGGTACTGAAGCTTTCTTT
cdr3_aa: CAISERSTGGTEAFF
clone_size: .
j_call: TRBJ1-1
v_call: TRBV10-3
d_call: .

cdr3_nt: TGTGCCAGCAGTAGCAGCGGGAGGGCCTTTGGCACAGATACGCAGTATTTT
cdr3_aa: CASSSSGRAFGTDTQYF
clone_size: .
j_call: TRBJ2-3
v_call: TRBV28
d_call: TRBD2

cdr3_nt: TGCGCCAGCAGCGCCCAGGGGGTACAAGCTTTCTTT
cdr3_aa: CASSAQGVQAFF
clone_size: few
j_call: TRBJ1-1
v_call: TRBV5-1
d_call: TRBD1

cdr3_nt: TGTGCCAGCAGCCTGACGGGACTAGCCAGGGAGACCCAGTACTTC
cdr3_aa: CASSLTGLARETQYF
clone_size: once
j_call: TRBJ2-5
v_call: TRBV14
d_call: TRBD2

cdr3_nt: TGCGCCAGCAGCCTCCAGACAGGGGTGGGCACTGAAGCTTTCTTT
cdr3_aa: CASSLQTGVGTEAFF
clone_size: many
j_call: TRBJ1-1
v_call: TRBV4-1
d_call: TRBD1

cdr3_nt: TGTGCCAGCATTCGGAGCGGGAGGAGTCTCGAGCAGTACTTC
cdr3_aa: CASIRSGRSLEQYF
clone_size: .
j_call: TRBJ2-7
v_call: TRBV28
d_call: TRBD2

cdr3_nt: TGTGCCAGCTCACCACCGGGACTAGCGGGGGGGGTCACAGATACGCAGTATTTT
cdr3_aa: CASSPPGLAGGVTDTQYF
clone_size: .
j_call: TRBJ2-3
v_call: TRBV18
d_call: TRBD2

cdr3_nt: TGTGCCAGCAGTCCCGGGGGTTGTACTGAAGCTTTCTTT
cdr3_aa: CASSPGGCTEAFF
clone_size: .
j_call: TRBJ1-1
v_call: TRBV12-1
d_call: .

cdr3_nt: TGTGCCAGTAGTATTCGGACCGGGACAGGGGGCAATCAGCCCCAGCATTTT
cdr3_aa: CASSIRTGTGGNQPQHF
clone_size: few
j_call: TRBJ1-5
v_call: TRBV19
d_call: TRBD1

cdr3_nt: TGCGCCAGCAGTGGAACAGGGTCCGGAAACACCATATATTTT
cdr3_aa: CASSGTGSGNTIYF
clone_size: .
j_call: TRBJ1-3
v_call: TRBV5-1
d_call: .

cdr3_nt: TGTGCCAGCAGCGTAGGACTAGCGGGAGTCTACGAGCAGTACTTC
cdr3_aa: CASSVGLAGVYEQYF
clone_size: .
j_call: TRBJ2-7
v_call: TRBV9
d_call: TRBD2

cdr3_nt: TGTGCCAGCAGCTTAGCGGGAGGAAGGCAAGAGACCCAGTACTTC
cdr3_aa: CASSLAGGRQETQYF
clone_size: .
j_call: TRBJ2-5
v_call: TRBV7-8
d_call: .

cdr3_nt: TGTGCCAGCAGCCACGCAGGTAACTCAAACTATGGCTACACCTTC
cdr3_aa: CASSHAGNSNYGYTF
clone_size: .
j_call: TRBJ1-2
v_call: TRBV3-1/TRBV3-2
d_call: .

cdr3_nt: TGCGCCAGCCAGGGGAAGAACACTGAAGCTTTCTTT
cdr3_aa: CASQGKNTEAFF
clone_size: .
j_call: TRBJ1-1
v_call: TRBV10-1
d_call: .

cdr3_nt: TGTGCCAGCAGCCCCGGGCCCAGCGGAGGTCAGCCCCAGCATTTT
cdr3_aa: CASSPGPSGGQPQHF
clone_size: .
j_call: TRBJ1-5
v_call: TRBV3-1/TRBV3-2
d_call: .

cdr3_nt: TGCAGTGCTGGTGTGACCCAGCGAGCTGAAGCTTTCTTT
cdr3_aa: CSAGVTQRAEAFF
clone_size: .
j_call: TRBJ1-1
v_call: TRBV20-1
d_call: .

cdr3_nt: TGTGCCAGCAGCCAAGGTACCTGGAGCTCCTACGAGCAGTACTTC
cdr3_aa: CASSQGTWSSYEQYF
clone_size: once
j_call: TRBJ2-7
v_call: TRBV3-1/TRBV3-2
d_call: .

cdr3_nt: TGCGCCAGCAGTCGTCTAATCCGGGTCAGGGCACAGGGTACGCAGTATTTT
cdr3_aa: CASSRLIRVRAQGTQYF
clone_size: once
j_call: TRBJ2-3
v_call: TRBV23-1
d_call: .

cdr3_nt: TGTGCCACCGCATCCACGGAGTCTCAGCCCCAGCATTTT
cdr3_aa: CATASTESQPQHF
clone_size: once
j_call: TRBJ1-5
v_call: TRBV18
d_call: .

cdr3_nt: TGTGCCAGCAGCCCTAGCGGGAGCGCCTACGAGCAGTACTTC
cdr3_aa: CASSPSGSAYEQYF
clone_size: .
j_call: TRBJ2-7
v_call: TRBV3-1/TRBV3-2
d_call: TRBD2

cdr3_nt: TGCAGCGTTGAGGTTGACAGGGTCGACACTGAAGCTTTCTTT
cdr3_aa: CSVEVDRVDTEAFF
clone_size: .
j_call: TRBJ1-1
v_call: TRBV29-1
d_call: TRBD1

cdr3_nt: TGTGCCAGCAGCCAAGGACTAGCGGGTCTGGGTTTTGAGCAGTTCTTC
cdr3_aa: CASSQGLAGLGFEQFF
clone_size: once
j_call: TRBJ2-1
v_call: TRBV3-1/TRBV3-2
d_call: TRBD2